These T cell receptor beta chains were read from a single sample in a study of CXCR3-negative and CXCR3-positive naive CD8 T cells. TCRdb re-called the 5' RACE reads; one entry per CDR3 protein, DNA not given. The sample has roughly 130,000 distinct CDR3 sequences. The sequenced sample consisted of naive CXCR3+ CD8+ T cells from blood. Receptors were obtained from a human donor in good health. Some clones in this sample may be carry-over from other donors' samples. Each CDR3 is given with its conserved first and last residue.

v_gene	j_gene	len	CDR3aa
TRBV5-1	TRBJ2-3	15	CASSSGTGGTDTQYF
TRBV7-2	TRBJ2-3	14	CASSPLAGADTQYF
TRBV29-1	TRBJ2-1	11	CSVLASGEQFF
TRBV28	TRBJ2-1	16	CASSLDLGGAYNEQFF
TRBV7-6	TRBJ1-2	15	CASSLATAVDYGYTF
TRBV12-3/TRBV12-4	TRBJ2-7	14	CASTPPGRFHEQYF
TRBV7-8	TRBJ2-3	14	CASSFERGADTQYF
TRBV7-3	TRBJ1-1	15	CASSPVTGTNTEAFF
TRBV20-1	TRBJ2-7	14	CSARDGQGEYEQYF
TRBV5-6	TRBJ1-1	14	CASNPGQGNTEAFF
TRBV13	TRBJ1-1	16	CASSLPGGASNTEAFF
TRBV29-1	TRBJ2-1	16	CSGIRDREGSYNEQFF
TRBV29-1	TRBJ1-1	15	CSVGLGVLMNTEAFF
TRBV12-3/TRBV12-4	TRBJ1-1	15	CASSYKGSRNTEAFF
TRBV2	TRBJ1-2	14	CASSDVGGHYGYTF
TRBV20-1	TRBJ2-7	13	CSARPSGDYEQYF
TRBV5-1	TRBJ2-3	13	CASSLDSTDTQYF
TRBV7-9	TRBJ1-1	13	CASSPAGTGEAFF
TRBV28	TRBJ2-1	15	CASSQDRVTISEQFF
TRBV29-1	TRBJ2-7	14	CSGRLAGGDYEQYF
TRBV12-3/TRBV12-4	TRBJ1-1	11	CASSSGRSDFF
TRBV2	TRBJ2-5	17	CASSEVGGLAGGETQYF
TRBV29-1	TRBJ1-1	12	CSVGTGWTEAFF
TRBV5-1	TRBJ2-7	15	CASSLGQGLAYEQYF
TRBV27	TRBJ2-2	14	CASGALLNTGELFF
TRBV3-1	TRBJ2-3	15	CASSQQELSTDTQYF
TRBV29-1	TRBJ1-1	11	CSPEVRLQAFF
TRBV12-3/TRBV12-4	TRBJ2-1	15	CASRSGLAGLDEQFF
TRBV5-1	TRBJ1-1	16	CASSPESGGPNTEAFF
TRBV29-1	TRBJ2-5	16	CSVEDQGLAEEETQYF
TRBV6-6	TRBJ2-3	16	CASSYVQVQRTDTQYF
TRBV10-1	TRBJ2-1	18	CASSEWVETGTRGNEQFF
TRBV3-1	TRBJ2-1	13	CASSQADLDEQFF
TRBV20-1	TRBJ2-7	14	CSAISTGVAYEQYF
TRBV5-1	TRBJ2-7	14	CASSLEGHPYEQYF
TRBV7-9	TRBJ2-7	14	CASSPRDRPSEQYF
TRBV9	TRBJ1-5	15	CASSPSRDRDQPQHF
TRBV7-3	TRBJ2-7	15	CASSPMGGGSYEQYF
TRBV29-1	TRBJ1-2	16	CSVEDFNTQAYYGYTF
TRBV20-1	TRBJ1-5	13	CSAKTGGNQPQHF
TRBV7-9	TRBJ2-7	13	CASSPEGAYEQYF
TRBV2	TRBJ2-5	16	CASSELGTGGAETQYF
TRBV5-1	TRBJ2-2	14	CASSLGKFTGELFF
TRBV7-9	TRBJ2-5	16	CASSLMTSGPQETQYF
TRBV15	TRBJ2-2	17	CATSGGRVRANTGELFF
TRBV12-3/TRBV12-4	TRBJ2-3	13	CASSLADTDTQYF
TRBV7-6	TRBJ2-7	19	CASSLATTTLAGGTGEQYF
TRBV4-1	TRBJ1-5	15	CASSHLGQINQPQHF
TRBV7-6	TRBJ1-5	15	CASSVTSEANQPQHF
TRBV9	TRBJ2-7	15	CASSVSASGSYEQYF
TRBV30	TRBJ1-1	13	CAWYPGGNTEAFF
TRBV7-3	TRBJ1-2	16	CASSLDWSDNPGGYTF
TRBV30	TRBJ2-7	14	CAWSAGQGLNEQYF
TRBV29-1	TRBJ2-1	17	CSVEGSPGQDLYNEQFF
TRBV27	TRBJ2-7	13	CASSDRGRYEQYF
TRBV29-1	TRBJ2-2	13	CSAPKGAGGELFF
TRBV28	TRBJ1-2	12	CASSLTQGGYTF
TRBV6-6	TRBJ2-3	16	CASSYPERTGTDTQYF
TRBV28	TRBJ2-7	15	CASSFITNPSYEQYF
TRBV4-3	TRBJ2-1	16	CASSPTGGASYNEQFF